One and the same sample provided the 32 T cell receptor beta chains below, sequenced in a study of shared clonotypes between healthy human individuals. Method: immunoSEQ multiplex PCR; TCRdb's copy keeps in-frame clones and lacks some. The profile shows over a million clones, around four fifths of them singletons. Sequencing was performed on memory CD4+ T cells sorted from blood. Indicated subset: CD45RA-negative fraction. Receptors were obtained from a man younger than 30 in good health.

This clone has more than one count but fewer than ten. The CDR3 bases are TGTGCCAGCAGCTTAGGTAGGATAGCGGGAGCAGATACGCAGTATTTT. Residues: CASSLGRIAGADTQYF. The V call is TRBV11-2, the J call TRBJ2-3; 9 nucleotides match TRBD2. The CDR3 contains 16 residues. J gave up 4 bases and V 1 base, and 6 bases lay outside the gene matches. Germline-derived CDR1 and CDR2 are SGHAT and FQNNGV.

The CDR3 sequence: CASSRLAGGPEGTQYF. CDR3 nucleotides: TGTGCCAGCAGCAGACTAGCGGGGGGGCCAGAAGGTACGCAGTATTTT. The chain employs TRBV5-6 and TRBJ2-3; 14 bases match TRBD2. Germline V gives CDR1 SGHDT, CDR2 YYEEEE. With V trimmed by 4 bases and J by 8 bases, 9 bases remained unmatched. CDR3 length: 16 amino acids.

The chain uses TRBV2 and TRBJ2-7; D is perhaps TRBD1 (5 bases). CDR1 is SNHLY and CDR2 is FYNNEI in the germline V gene. The CDR3 covers 14 residues. The V and J ends lost 7 bases and 0 bases respectively, with 13 bases between them. CDR3 DNA: TGTGCCAGCAACCGACAGACCGGCTCCTACGAGCAGTACTTC. Protein sequence: CASNRQTGSYEQYF.

The chain carries TRBV7-9 and TRBJ2-7; D not resolved. CDR1 is SEHNR and CDR2 is FQNEAQ in the germline V gene (reference sequence). Trimming removed 4 bases from V and 2 bases from J, with 18 bases in between. CDR3 length: 16 residues. Here the CDR3 DNA reads TGTGCCAGCAGCTCGCAGACCGCCCTGAACCCCTACGAGCAGTACTTC. This encodes CASSSQTALNPYEQYF.

This chain links TRBV29-1 with TRBJ2-7, with 9 nucleotides matching TRBD1. Germline CDR1 reads SQVTM; CDR2 reads ANQGSEA. The CDR3 extends over 13 amino acids. The CDR3 here is CIFKGQGIDGQYF. CDR3 bases: TGCATTTTCAAAGGACAGGGGATCGACGGGCAGTACTTC.

This clone showed up just once. A much larger clone lies one base from this, so it may be a read error. The sample contains more than one DNA sequence encoding this CDR3. This chain joins TRBV5-4 and TRBJ2-7, with TRBD2 identical over 9 bases. The CDR3 consists of 14 residues. With 2 bases clipped from V and 2 bases from J, the junction kept 2 bases outside the gene matches. Germline CDR1 is SGHNT and CDR2 is YYREEE (reference sequence). The CDR3 sequence is CASSLAGGPYEQYF. CDR3 coding DNA: TGTGCCAGCAGCTTAGCGGGAGGCCCCTACGAGCAGTACTTC.

This clone came up once. The rearrangement links TRBV27 to TRBJ2-2; TRBD1 agrees at 8 bases. With 6 bases clipped from V and 5 bases from J, the junction kept 5 bases outside the gene matches. Germline lookup yields CDR1 MNHEY and CDR2 SMNVEV (reference sequence). The CDR3 is 14 residues long. The CDR3 here is CASRGQVATGELFF. For the CDR3, the DNA is TGTGCCAGCAGGGGACAGGTTGCTACCGGGGAGCTGTTTTTT.

The chain uses TRBV6-6 and TRBJ1-6, with D possibly TRBD1 on 6 matching bases. Between the trimmed V and J ends, which lost 6 bases and 3 bases, there was a span of 12 bases. The CDR3 is made up of 15 amino acids. Germline V gene data show CDR1 as MNHNY and CDR2 as SVGAGI (reference sequence). In DNA, the CDR3 is TGTGCCAGCAGGTACCCAGGGGACTATAATTCACCCCTCCACTTT. Amino acid sequence: CASRYPGDYNSPLHF.

This clone was recorded only once. Given a much more abundant clone one base away, this may be a read error. V and J are TRBV23-1 and TRBJ1-6; 9 positions agree with TRBD1. TRBV23-1 is noted as an ORF with a role that remains uncertain. This CDR3 has 14 residues. CDR3 DNA: TGCGCCAGCACCACAGGGGGCAAAAATTCACCCCTCCGCTTT. Encoded protein: CASTTGGKNSPLRF.

The chain employs TRBV7-9 and TRBJ2-2; D gene uncertain. The CDR3 length is 14 residues. Trimming removed 9 bases at V and 2 bases at J, with 13 bases between. The germline V gene has CDR1 SEHNR and CDR2 FQNEAQ (reference sequence). In DNA, the CDR3 is TGTGCCAGTTTAACCGACCTAAACACCGGGGAGCTGTTTTTT. Translation: CASLTDLNTGELFF.

CDR3 loop: CASSSSSGYSPLHF. The CDR3 region has the DNA TGTGCCAGCAGCTCATCTTCAGGGTATTCACCCCTCCACTTT. This chain uses TRBV5-6 with TRBJ1-6; maybe TRBD1 (5 bases). V was shortened by 3 bases and J by 8 bases, with 12 bases between the two germline ends. Germline V gene data show CDR1 as SGHDT and CDR2 as YYEEEE. This CDR3 spans 14 amino acids. The variable domain in full, completed from reference TRBV5-6 and TRBJ1-6, reads DAGVTQSPTHLIKTRGQQVTLRCSPKSGHDTVSWYQQALGQGPQFIFQYYEEEERQRGNFPDRFSGHQFPNYSSELNVNALLLGDSALYLCASSSSSGYSPLHFGNGTRLTVT.

The chain has TRBV6-5 and TRBJ2-2; D might be TRBD1 (5 bases). V shed 5 bases and J shed 6 bases, with 13 bases lying between them. Germline CDR1 is MNHEY and CDR2 is SVGAGI. This CDR3 is built from 14 residues. The CDR3 bases are TGTGCCAGCAGTAACGCAGGGTTATCCGGGGAGCTGTTTTTT. It encodes CASSNAGLSGELFF.

V is TRBV7-9 and J is TRBJ2-5; D is unclear. The CDR3 has 17 residues. CDR1 is SEHNR, CDR2 FQNEAQ, per germline (reference sequence). The V end was cut by 5 bases, the J end by 1 base, with 20 bases between. This CDR3 reads CASSPNRLIGAQETQYF. For the CDR3, the DNA is TGTGCCAGCAGCCCTAACCGACTTATAGGAGCCCAAGAGACCCAGTACTTC.

This clone was counted once. This rearrangement joins TRBV19 to TRBJ2-3; a possible D gene is TRBD2 (5 bases). CDR3 size: 13 residues. Trimming pared 5 bases from V and 9 bases from J, leaving 15 bases between. Germline V CDR1 and CDR2: LNHDA, SQIVND (reference sequence). The CDR3 DNA is TGTGCCAGTAGTGACTATAACGGTGGGACGCAGTATTTT. Its protein is CASSDYNGGTQYF.

This clone was seen ten or more times. This chain connects TRBV19 to TRBJ2-5, with 10 positions matching TRBD1. The germline gives CDR1 LNHDA, CDR2 SQIVND (reference sequence). V lost 4 bases, J lost 5 bases, and 4 bases stayed unmatched. CDR3 length: 14 residues. The CDR3 sequence is CASSTTGGAETQYF. DNA of the CDR3: TGTGCCAGTAGTACGACAGGGGGCGCGGAGACCCAGTACTTC.

This rearrangement joins TRBV28 to TRBJ2-3; no reliable D call. The CDR3 loop spans 15 amino acids. The germline CDR1 and CDR2 sequences are MDHEN and SYDVKM. V was cut by 6 bases and J by 6 bases, with 19 bases left in between. In nucleotides, the CDR3 is TGTGCCAGCAGCCCGGTTAACCTCCTCCCGGATACGCAGTATTTT. This encodes CASSPVNLLPDTQYF.

The J gene is TRBJ2-2, the V gene TRBV6-1; a weak D match, TRBD1 (6 bases). There are 13 residues in the CDR3. Looked up from germline, CDR1 is MNHNS and CDR2 is SASEGT. Trimming pared 6 bases from V and 7 bases from J, leaving 12 bases between. The CDR3 region has the DNA TGTGCCAGCAGATGGGGGCTTAACGGGGAGCTGTTTTTT. Amino acids: CASRWGLNGELFF.

In the case of this clone: Additional DNA sequences in this sample encode the identical CDR3. The CDR3 protein is CASSPTLNTEAFF. The CDR3 nucleotides read TGTGCCAGCTCACCTACCTTGAACACTGAAGCTTTCTTT. V is TRBV18 and J is TRBJ1-1; D not resolved. Trimming shortened V by 3 bases and J by 0 bases, and 5 bases separated the two germline ends. CDR1 KGHSH and CDR2 LQKENI come from the germline V gene. This CDR3 is 13 amino acids long.

The chain uses TRBV23-1 and TRBJ2-6; 7 bases match TRBD1. TRBV23-1 counts as an open reading frame of uncertain function. V was pared by 0 bases and J by 2 bases, with 10 bases of the junction left unmatched. The CDR3 spans 19 residues. CDR3 sequence reads: CASSQSPDRASAGANVLTF. CDR3 DNA: TGCGCCAGCAGTCAATCTCCCGACAGGGCATCTGCTGGGGCCAACGTCCTGACTTTC.

This clone has more than one count but fewer than ten. This sequence joins TRBV2 and TRBJ1-2, with 10 bases aligning to TRBD1. The CDR3 is 14 residues long. Unmatched junction bases numbered 10, after V lost 8 bases and J lost 7 bases. CDR1 is SNHLY, CDR2 FYNNEI, per germline. CDR3 coding DNA: TGTGCCAGCCGGTGGGACAGGGGAAAAAGTGGCTACACCTTC. Translating gives CASRWDRGKSGYTF.

V is TRBV2 and J is TRBJ1-2, with unresolved D. The germline V and J ends were trimmed by 3 bases and 3 bases, with 8 bases remaining between them. The CDR3 is 13 amino acids. Germline loops: CDR1 SNHLY, CDR2 FYNNEI. In DNA form, the CDR3 reads TGTGCCAGCAGTGATGAACATTACTATGGCTACACCTTC. This translates into CASSDEHYYGYTF.

The V call is TRBV14, the J call TRBJ1-2, with no clear D. The germline gives CDR1 SGHDN, CDR2 FVKESK. V was cut by 0 bases and J by 2 bases, with 7 bases left in between. The CDR3 sequence is 14 residues long. This CDR3 reads CASSQETRNYGYTF. The CDR3 DNA reads TGTGCCAGCAGCCAAGAAACGAGGAACTATGGCTACACCTTC.

In its sample, this clone was seen many times. The V gene is TRBV14, the J gene TRBJ1-1, with no clear D. This CDR3 has 13 residues. Germline loops: CDR1 SGHDN, CDR2 FVKESK. Trimming took 4 bases from V and 1 from J, leaving 7 bases between them. The DNA for the CDR3 is TGTGCCAGCAGCCCAAAACGGAACACTGAAGCTTTCTTT. Amino acids: CASSPKRNTEAFF.

This clone was seen just once. The rearrangement joins TRBV4-2 to TRBJ1-4; 9 nucleotides line up with TRBD1. The CDR3 spans 19 residues. The germline gives CDR1 LGHNA, CDR2 YNFKEQ. The V segment lost 3 bases and the J segment 4 bases; nucleotides outside the gene matches: 15. This CDR3 reads CASSQGTGQGLMGNEKLFF. Here the CDR3 DNA reads TGTGCCAGCAGCCAGGGTACGGGACAGGGTTTGATGGGTAATGAAAAACTGTTTTTT.

This clone was recorded many times. The sample contains more than one DNA sequence encoding this CDR3. J is TRBJ1-5 and V is TRBV19; D uncertain. This CDR3 is 12 amino acids long. V was clipped by 6 bases and J by 1 base, with 4 bases between them. Germline CDR1 and CDR2: LNHDA and SQIVND (reference sequence). CDR3 residues: CASRSSNQPQHF. CDR3 DNA sequence: TGTGCCAGTAGGTCCAGCAATCAGCCCCAGCATTTT.

This clone was detected only a few times. This chain links TRBV6-5 with TRBJ1-6; maybe TRBD1 (5 bases). V was cut by 5 bases and J by 7 bases, with 15 bases left in between. Germline CDR1 reads MNHEY; CDR2 reads SVGAGI. CDR3 length: 15 amino acids. The CDR3 spells CASSPGTGRNSPLHF. Written as DNA, the CDR3 is TGTGCCAGCAGTCCCGGGACGGGAAGAAATTCACCCCTCCACTTT.

CDR3 coding DNA: TGTGCCAGCAGCTCGACAGGGGTTTATTCACCCCTCCACTTT. It is translated as CASSSTGVYSPLHF. The chain combines TRBV11-2 with TRBJ1-6; 8 nucleotides line up with TRBD1. Germline V gene lookup returns CDR1 SGHAT and CDR2 FQNNGV. The CDR3 has 14 amino acids. V dropped 4 bases and J dropped 8; count of bases not matched to a gene: 4. Full variable domain (outside the CDR3, taken from reference TRBV11-2 and TRBJ1-6): EAGVAQSPRYKIIEKRQSVAFWCNPISGHATLYWYQQILGQGPKLLIQFQNNGVVDDSQLPKDRFSAERLKGVDSTLKIQPAKLEDSAVYLCASSSTGVYSPLHFGNGTRLTVT.

On this clone itself: It differs at one base from a far larger clone, so likely a read error. This chain joins TRBV5-4 and TRBJ2-3; the match to TRBD1 covers 7 bases. V was pared by 4 bases and J by 1 base, with 3 bases of the junction left unmatched. The V gene's germline CDR1 is SGHNT and CDR2 YYREEE (reference sequence). The CDR3 length is 14 residues. The CDR3 reads CASSQGQGTDTQYF. In DNA, the CDR3 is TGTGCCAGCAGCCAAGGACAGGGCACAGATACGCAGTATTTT.

This clone occurred once. The J gene is TRBJ2-7, the V gene TRBV10-1, with 7 bases identical to TRBD1. The CDR3 sequence is 14 residues long. Losses at the gene ends were 6 bases for V and 0 bases for J; bases not matched to a gene: 5. Per germline, CDR1 WNHNN and CDR2 SYGVQD (reference sequence). The CDR3 DNA follows: TGCGCCAGCAGGGAACAGGGGTCCTCCTACGAGCAGTACTTC. Translation: CASREQGSSYEQYF.

This clone was recorded a few times. This may arise from a read error, as a much more abundant clone is one base away. This CDR3 is also generated by other DNA sequences in the sample. The chain uses TRBV5-1 and TRBJ2-5; no firm D call. The germline V and J ends were trimmed by 0 bases and 5 bases, with 5 bases remaining between them. CDR3 length: 12 residues. The germline CDR1 and CDR2 sequences are SGHRS and YFSETQ. CDR3 sequence (DNA): TGCGCCAGCAGCTTGGCCCAGGAGACCCAGTACTTC. It translates to CASSLAQETQYF.

Concerning this clone: Other DNA sequences from this sample encode an identical CDR3 as well. The V gene is TRBV18, the J gene TRBJ2-7; D ambiguous. V was shortened by 2 bases and J by 1 base, with 9 bases between the two germline ends. The germline V gene has CDR1 KGHSH and CDR2 LQKENI. This CDR3 spans 14 amino acids. The CDR3 here is CASSPGTESYEQYF. CDR3 bases: TGTGCCAGCTCACCAGGTACAGAGTCCTACGAGCAGTACTTC.

V usage is TRBV7-2 and J usage is TRBJ2-7; 9 positions match TRBD1. The CDR3 consists of 14 residues. Germline loops: CDR1 SGHTA, CDR2 FQGNSA. After removal of 5 bases from V and 6 bases from J, the junction contained 8 bases not matched to a gene. CDR3 DNA: TGTGCCAGCAGCGCCCGGACAGGGGAGGGCGAGCAGTACTTC. Its protein product is CASSARTGEGEQYF.